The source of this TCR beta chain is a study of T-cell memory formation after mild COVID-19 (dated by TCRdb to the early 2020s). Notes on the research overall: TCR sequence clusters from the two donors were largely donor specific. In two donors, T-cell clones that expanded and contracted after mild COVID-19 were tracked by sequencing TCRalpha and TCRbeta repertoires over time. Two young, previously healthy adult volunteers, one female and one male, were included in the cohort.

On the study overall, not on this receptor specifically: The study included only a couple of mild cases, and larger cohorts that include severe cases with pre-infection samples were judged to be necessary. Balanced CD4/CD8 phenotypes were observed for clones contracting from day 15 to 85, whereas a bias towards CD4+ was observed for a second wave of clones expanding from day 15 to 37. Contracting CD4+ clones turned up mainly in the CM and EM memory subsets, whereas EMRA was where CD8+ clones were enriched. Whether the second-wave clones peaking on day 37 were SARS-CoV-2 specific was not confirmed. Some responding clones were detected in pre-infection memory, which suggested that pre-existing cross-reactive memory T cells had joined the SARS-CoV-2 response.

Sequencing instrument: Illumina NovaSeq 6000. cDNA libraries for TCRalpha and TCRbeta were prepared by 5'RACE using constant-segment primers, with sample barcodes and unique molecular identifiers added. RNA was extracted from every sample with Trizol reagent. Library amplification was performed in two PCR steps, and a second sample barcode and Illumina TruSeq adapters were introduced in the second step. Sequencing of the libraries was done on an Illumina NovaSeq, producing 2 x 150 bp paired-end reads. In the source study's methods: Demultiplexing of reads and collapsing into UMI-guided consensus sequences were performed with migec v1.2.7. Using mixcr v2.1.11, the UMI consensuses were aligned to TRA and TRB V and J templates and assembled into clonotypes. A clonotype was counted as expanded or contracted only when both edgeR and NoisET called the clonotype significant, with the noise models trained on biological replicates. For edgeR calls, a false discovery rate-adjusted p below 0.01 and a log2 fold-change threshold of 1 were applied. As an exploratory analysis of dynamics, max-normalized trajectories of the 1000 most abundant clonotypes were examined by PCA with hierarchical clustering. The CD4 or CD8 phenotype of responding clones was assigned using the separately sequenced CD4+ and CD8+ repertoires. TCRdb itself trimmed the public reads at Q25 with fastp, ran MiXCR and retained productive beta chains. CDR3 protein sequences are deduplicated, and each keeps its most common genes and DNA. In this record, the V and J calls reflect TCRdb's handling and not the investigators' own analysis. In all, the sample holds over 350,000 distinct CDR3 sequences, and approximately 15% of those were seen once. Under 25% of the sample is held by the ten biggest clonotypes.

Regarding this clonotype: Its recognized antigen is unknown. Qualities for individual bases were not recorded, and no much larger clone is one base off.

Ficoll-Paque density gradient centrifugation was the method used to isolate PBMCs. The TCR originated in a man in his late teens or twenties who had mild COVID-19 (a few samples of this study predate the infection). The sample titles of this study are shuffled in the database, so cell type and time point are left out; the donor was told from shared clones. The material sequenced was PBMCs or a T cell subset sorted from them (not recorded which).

The sequenced DNA: TGTGCCAGCAGCTTGGGCGGGGAGGGCAATCAGCCCCAGCATTTT. It codes for CASSLGGEGNQPQHF. The chain is assembled from TRBV7-3 and TRBJ1-5, with the D gene call left open. The CDR3 sequence holds 15 residues, the cysteine and phenylalanine included. Of all the DNA, just the CDR3 is kept, 45 bases in frame from base 1. For CDR1 and CDR2, the germline V gene lists SGHTA and FQGTGA. At the junction V is shortened by 3 bases and J by 2 bases, with 11 bases in between.